The next 5 T cell receptor beta chains were all read from a single sample in a study of technical replicates of blood from a few donors. This table comes from immunoSEQ multiplex PCR, and its TCRdb copy is limited to in-frame clones, with some not included. The sample lists over 80,000 clones; approximately 96% were seen once. Specimen: T cells isolated from PBMCs. All receptors derive from a human donor in good health.

The V and J genes are TRBV10-3 and TRBJ2-1; 12 bases match TRBD2. The CDR3 length is 16 residues. V was clipped by 2 bases and J by 10 bases; unmatched bases: 9. Germline assignment: CDR1 ENHRY and CDR2 SYGVKD. This CDR3 reads CAISEIRLAGDLEQFF. The CDR3 DNA reads TGTGCCATCAGTGAGATCAGACTAGCGGGAGATTTGGAGCAGTTCTTC.

The V gene is TRBV19, the J gene TRBJ2-7; D remains unclear. Per the germline V gene, CDR1 is LNHDA and CDR2 is SQIVND (reference sequence). The V gene lost 5 bases and the J gene lost 2 bases, with 10 bases spanning the gap. CDR3 length: 13 amino acids. The CDR3 DNA reads as TGTGCCAGTAGTTCTAGGATTACCTACGAGCAGTACTTC. Residues: CASSSRITYEQYF.

The J gene is TRBJ2-1, the V gene TRBV5-1; weak D call: TRBD2 (7 bases). Germline V gene lookup returns CDR1 SGHRS and CDR2 YFSETQ. This CDR3 contains 16 residues. V lost 1 base and J lost 8, with 19 bases in between. CDR3 DNA sequence: TGCGCCAGCAGCTTGAGGGGGTCACAGGGAGGGTATGAGCAGTTCTTC. This codes for CASSLRGSQGGYEQFF.

The chain employs TRBV11-2 and TRBJ1-1, with TRBD1 matching over 10 bases. The length of the CDR3 is 16 residues. Looked up from germline, CDR1 is SGHAT and CDR2 is FQNNGV. After removal of 3 bases from V and 1 base from J, the junction contained 5 bases not matched to a gene. The CDR3 loop reads CASSFRDRGWNTEAFF. For the CDR3, the DNA is TGTGCCAGCAGCTTCCGGGACAGGGGCTGGAACACTGAAGCTTTCTTT.

This clone was seen only once. V is TRBV2 and J is TRBJ2-1; 8 nucleotides agree with TRBD1. Looked up from germline, CDR1 is SNHLY and CDR2 is FYNNEI. This CDR3 has 13 amino acids. V was clipped by 7 bases and J by 5 bases; unmatched bases: 4. CDR3 sequence: CASTRTGNNEQFF. The CDR3 DNA sequence: TGTGCCAGCACCAGGACAGGGAACAATGAGCAGTTCTTC. Using reference TRBV2 and TRBJ2-1 for the parts outside the CDR3, the full variable domain is EPEVTQTPSHQVTQMGQEVILRCVPISNHLYFYWYRQILGQKVEFLVSFYNNEISEKSEIFDDQFSVERPDGSNFTLKIRSTKLEDSAMYFCASTRTGNNEQFFGPGTRLTVL.